One TCR beta chain is described in this entry. Profiled with immunoSEQ multiplex PCR; TCRdb holds only in-frame clones, not every one. The sample has just under 90,000 clones, around nine tenths seen once. V was clipped by 0 bases and J by 9 bases, with 12 bases between them. Per germline, CDR1 SGHAT and CDR2 FQNNGV. CDR3 length: 14 residues. This entry is derived from a study of blood T cell repertoires in COVID-19. The receptor was derived from a man in his fifties or sixties with acute or convalescent COVID-19. V is TRBV11-2 and J is TRBJ2-1; D remains ambiguous. The specimen was peripheral blood. CDR3: CASSLDPVEPEQFF. The CDR3 nucleotides are TGTGCCAGCAGCTTAGATCCGGTTGAACCTGAGCAGTTCTTC.